The rows below give T cell receptor beta chains drawn from one sample of a study of cytomegalovirus exposure and HLA in healthy donors. Data came from immunoSEQ multiplex PCR; TCRdb stores just in-frame clones and leaves some out. The table has approximately 110,000 clones, roughly 68% seen once; the top ten hold roughly 4.1%. Sequencing was done on a sample of PBMCs. These receptors were collected from a woman between 45 and 65 years old in good health and CMV-seropositive. CDR3s include the opening cysteine and the closing phenylalanine or tryptophan. The D gene is left open where the match is weak. Clone size is given for some rows only: seen once, a few or many times, or a class if the clone is expanded.

d_gene,v_gene,abundance,j_gene,CDR3aa,CDR3nt
-,TRBV12-1,-,TRBJ2-5,CASSPTPGLANKFQETQYF,TGTGCCAGCAGCCCTACTCCGGGACTAGCAAACAAGTTCCAAGAGACCCAGTACTTC
-,TRBV27,-,TRBJ2-1,CASSLLQGRSYNEQFF,TGTGCCAGCAGTCTCCTCCAGGGTAGGTCCTACAATGAGCAGTTCTTC
TRBD2,TRBV7-9,-,TRBJ2-2,CASSLSGGGTGELFF,TGTGCCAGCAGCTTATCCGGGGGGGGCACCGGGGAGCTGTTTTTT
-,TRBV5-1,-,TRBJ1-5,CASKRGDEGYQPQHF,TGCGCCAGCAAGCGAGGTGACGAAGGATATCAGCCCCAGCATTTT
-,TRBV14,-,TRBJ2-4,CASSQALAKNIQYF,TGTGCCAGCAGCCAAGCTCTAGCCAAAAACATTCAGTACTTC
-,TRBV5-5,-,TRBJ1-6,CASSLVVSPLHF,TGTGCCAGCAGCTTGGTAGTCTCACCCCTCCACTTT
-,TRBV5-8,-,TRBJ1-5,CASSLSVGVGLQPQHF,TGTGCCAGCAGCTTGTCGGTAGGGGTGGGACTTCAGCCCCAGCATTTT
TRBD1,TRBV28,-,TRBJ2-6,CASSLTIPGQGAGGANVLTF,TGTGCCAGCAGTCTAACAATTCCGGGACAGGGGGCTGGTGGGGCCAACGTCCTGACTTTC
-,TRBV5-1,-,TRBJ2-3,CASSLREGGTDTQYF,TGCGCCAGCAGCTTGAGGGAGGGGGGCACAGATACGCAGTATTTT
TRBD2,TRBV2,-,TRBJ2-1,CASRAGGGEQFF,TGTGCCAGCAGGGCGGGGGGCGGTGAGCAGTTCTTC
TRBD2,TRBV2,-,TRBJ2-7,CASARGGSAYEQYF,TGTGCCAGCGCGCGCGGGGGGAGTGCCTACGAGCAGTACTTC
-,TRBV28,-,TRBJ1-1,CASWGRDLNTEAFF,TGTGCCAGCTGGGGGAGGGACCTGAACACTGAAGCTTTCTTT
TRBD1,TRBV6-6,-,TRBJ1-2,CASSYSGQANYGYTF,TGTGCCAGCAGTTACTCGGGACAGGCTAACTATGGCTACACCTTC
-,TRBV5-1,-,TRBJ1-1,CASSLAVDRNTEAFF,TGCGCCAGCAGCTTGGCCGTAGACAGAAACACTGAAGCTTTCTTT
TRBD1,TRBV6-5,-,TRBJ2-7,CASRGTGVHEQYF,TGTGCCAGCAGGGGGACAGGGGTACACGAGCAGTACTTC
TRBD2,TRBV7-2,-,TRBJ2-1,CASRPLAGTYNEQFF,TGTGCCAGCAGGCCACTAGCGGGAACCTACAATGAGCAGTTCTTC
-,TRBV7-6,once,TRBJ2-2,CASSLGVTTGELFF,TGTGCCAGCAGCTTAGGAGTCACCACCGGGGAGCTGTTTTTT
TRBD1,TRBV5-1,-,TRBJ2-5,CASSPDRVETQYF,TGCGCCAGCAGCCCGGACAGGGTGGAGACCCAGTACTTC
-,TRBV7-2,-,TRBJ2-7,CASTPFSGTPFEQYF,TGTGCCAGCACCCCATTCTCCGGGACACCCTTCGAGCAGTACTTC
TRBD1,TRBV5-4,-,TRBJ1-1,CASSLSTGGNTEAFF,TGTGCCAGCAGCTTGTCTACAGGGGGAAACACTGAAGCTTTCTTT
TRBD1,TRBV5-5,-,TRBJ1-2,CASSRRQGIMDGYTF,TGTGCCAGCAGCCGTCGACAGGGCATCATGGATGGCTACACCTTC
-,TRBV19,-,TRBJ2-2,CASSLYGRSAGHTGELFF,TGTGCCAGTAGTCTTTACGGTAGATCGGCAGGGCACACCGGGGAGCTGTTTTTT
TRBD1,TRBV5-1,-,TRBJ1-3,CASSLRTGIGNTIYF,TGCGCCAGCAGCCTGCGGACAGGGATTGGAAACACCATATATTTT
-,TRBV6-5,-,TRBJ1-6,CASGQQYNSPLHF,TGTGCCAGCGGACAGCAATATAATTCACCCCTCCACTTT
-,TRBV5-1,few,TRBJ1-3,CASSPMAGSGNTIYF,TGCGCCAGCAGCCCAATGGCGGGCTCTGGAAACACCATATATTTT
-,TRBV5-4,-,TRBJ1-2,CASSLDRSNYGYTF,TGTGCCAGCAGCTTGGACAGATCTAACTATGGCTACACCTTC
-,TRBV7-9,-,TRBJ2-2,CASSLYYRISSSPGELFF,TGTGCCAGCAGCTTATACTACCGAATAAGTTCATCCCCGGGGGAGCTGTTTTTT
-,TRBV7-2,few,TRBJ1-1,CASSLAHLNTEAFF,TGTGCCAGCAGCTTAGCACACCTGAACACTGAAGCTTTCTTT
-,TRBV10-3,-,TRBJ1-2,CAISGPGDYGYTF,TGTGCCATCAGTGGACCAGGGGACTATGGCTACACCTTC
TRBD1,TRBV7-9,-,TRBJ2-7,CASSRQGAYEQYF,TGTGCCAGCAGCCGACAGGGGGCTTACGAGCAGTACTTC
TRBD1,TRBV18,-,TRBJ1-5,CASSPGQGTANQPQHF,TGTGCCAGCTCACCCGGACAGGGGACAGCTAATCAGCCCCAGCATTTT
-,TRBV6-5,-,TRBJ1-1,CASSDTQLNTEAFF,TGTGCCAGCAGCGACACACAGTTGAACACTGAAGCTTTCTTT
TRBD2,TRBV11-3,-,TRBJ2-5,CASSLEERGGHETQYF,TGTGCCAGCAGCTTAGAAGAGCGGGGGGGCCATGAGACCCAGTACTTC
TRBD2,TRBV27,-,TRBJ2-1,CASSLFPVAGGEQFF,TGTGCCAGCAGTTTATTTCCGGTAGCGGGGGGTGAGCAGTTCTTC
-,TRBV5-6,few,TRBJ2-3,CASSLAAGQGDTQYF,TGTGCCAGCAGCTTGGCGGCGGGGCAAGGAGATACGCAGTATTTT
-,TRBV10-2,-,TRBJ2-1,CASSEVGGAGNEQFF,TGCGCCAGCAGTGAGGTGGGGGGGGCTGGGAATGAGCAGTTCTTC
TRBD1,TRBV10-1,few,TRBJ2-2,CASSVGTGFTGELFF,TGCGCCAGCAGTGTTGGGACAGGCTTCACCGGGGAGCTGTTTTTT
TRBD1,TRBV4-1,-,TRBJ1-2,CASSQNNPRQGAYGYTF,TGCGCCAGCAGCCAAAACAACCCCAGACAGGGGGCCTATGGCTACACCTTC
TRBD1,TRBV6-6,-,TRBJ1-2,CASSSPSDRDYGYTF,TGTGCCAGCAGTTCCCCCTCCGACAGGGACTATGGCTACACCTTC
-,TRBV11-2,-,TRBJ1-1,CASSRRVDTEAFF,TGTGCCAGCAGCCGGAGGGTCGACACTGAAGCTTTCTTT
TRBD1,TRBV6-5,-,TRBJ1-4,CASSRQGATNEKLFF,TGTGCCAGCAGTCGACAGGGGGCAACTAATGAAAAACTGTTTTTT
-,TRBV2,-,TRBJ1-4,CASSAQGATNEKLFF,TGTGCCAGCAGTGCCCAGGGTGCAACTAATGAAAAACTGTTTTTT